One T cell receptor (beta chain) is described in this entry. Its antigen remains unidentified. The CDR3 extends over 15 amino acids. Trimming left V 2 bases short and J 2 bases short, with 13 bases between. This sample was included in a study of post-analysis software for immune sequencing data. As for the study in general: Patients with relapsing-remitting, secondary progressive and progressive-relapsing multiple sclerosis courses were all represented.

Carried by the TCR beta cDNA libraries were unique molecular identifiers. Between roughly 1 and 11 million T cells gave rise to approximately 520,000 cDNA molecules. TCRdb recomputed calls from the PCR reads with MiXCR, one row per CDR3 protein. The table shows about 460,000 distinct CDR3 sequences, with less than 45% occurring only once. Findings and caveats of the study: Analysis by F measure revealed that same-batch samples clustered strongly together. Controls showed significantly higher normalized Chao1 diversity than did multiple sclerosis patients. Roughly five TRBV segments appeared more often in patients than in controls, and TRBV5-6, TRBV5-1 and TRBV20-1 were among these.

The chain recombines TRBV12-3 or TRBV12-4 with TRBJ2-7; the D gene is possibly TRBD1 (6 bases). The receptor was derived from a girl aged 10 to 17 with multiple sclerosis. The sequenced material came from blood. CDR3 sequence reads: CASSLNVGGTYEQYF. For the CDR3, the DNA is TGTGCCAGCAGTTTAAATGTTGGGGGCACCTACGAGCAGTACTTC.